The sequence of this T cell receptor beta chain was determined in a study of blood T cell repertoires in COVID-19. Overall study context: From T cells, B-cell-depleted T cells, or PBMCs came the material, which was cDNA or gDNA.

In this sample, this clone turned up once. The V and J ends lost 4 bases and 1 base, in that order; junction bases with no gene match: 6. The germline CDR1 and CDR2 sequences are SGHDT and YYEEEE. This CDR3 contains 16 residues. TCRdb's table, derived via immunoSEQ multiplex PCR, lists solely in-frame clones and lacks some. The data hold fewer than 35,000 clones, with around 83% observed a single time. What was sequenced was peripheral blood. The clonotype comes from an older man with acute or convalescent COVID-19. The gene calls are TRBV5-6 and TRBJ2-7, with 12 bases aligning to TRBD2. The DNA of the CDR3 is TGTGCCAGCAGCCCTATCGGACTAGCGGGGTCCTACGAGCAGTACTTC. Translating it yields CASSPIGLAGSYEQYF.